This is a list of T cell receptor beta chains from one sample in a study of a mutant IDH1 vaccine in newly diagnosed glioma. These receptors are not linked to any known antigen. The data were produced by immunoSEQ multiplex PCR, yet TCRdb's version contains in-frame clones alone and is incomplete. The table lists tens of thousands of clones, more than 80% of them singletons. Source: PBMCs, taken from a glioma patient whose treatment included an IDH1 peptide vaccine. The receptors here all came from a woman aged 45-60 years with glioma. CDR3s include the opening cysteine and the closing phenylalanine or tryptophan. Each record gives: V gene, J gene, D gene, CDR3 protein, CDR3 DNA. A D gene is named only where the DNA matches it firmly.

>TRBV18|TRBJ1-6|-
CASSPEGRGNSPLHF
TGTGCCAGCTCACCAGAGGGGCGTGGGAATTCACCCCTCCACTTT
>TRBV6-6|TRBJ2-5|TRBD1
CASSARGQGARETQYF
TGTGCCAGCAGTGCAAGGGGTCAGGGGGCGCGAGAGACCCAGTACTTC
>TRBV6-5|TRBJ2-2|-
CASSYPPGTGELFF
TGTGCCAGCAGTTACCCCCCGGGGACCGGGGAGCTGTTTTTT
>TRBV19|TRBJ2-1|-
CASSIDSANEQFF
TGTGCCAGTAGTATCGACAGCGCCAATGAGCAGTTCTTC
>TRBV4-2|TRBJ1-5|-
CASSQGRASNQPQHF
TGTGCCAGCAGCCAGGGTCGGGCTTCCAATCAGCCCCAGCATTTT
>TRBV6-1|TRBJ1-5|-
CASRASGRGNQPQHF
TGTGCCAGCCGAGCTTCAGGGAGAGGCAATCAGCCCCAGCATTTT
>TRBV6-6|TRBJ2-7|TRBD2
CASSRSGGGRTYEQYF
TGTGCCAGCAGTCGCTCCGGGGGAGGGAGAACGTACGAGCAGTACTTC
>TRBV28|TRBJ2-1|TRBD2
CASSYSGFPYNEQFF
TGTGCCAGCAGTTATAGCGGGTTCCCCTACAATGAGCAGTTCTTC
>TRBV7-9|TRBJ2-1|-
CASSNPGHSYNEQFF
TGTGCCAGCAGTAATCCGGGACATAGCTACAATGAGCAGTTCTTC
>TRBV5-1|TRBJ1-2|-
CASGLGRANYGYTF
TGCGCCAGCGGCTTGGGCAGGGCGAACTATGGCTACACCTTC
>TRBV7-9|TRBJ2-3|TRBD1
CASSLGQGVGTDTQYF
TGTGCCAGCAGCTTAGGACAGGGGGTTGGCACAGATACGCAGTATTTT
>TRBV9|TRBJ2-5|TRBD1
CASSPGDRGIQETQYF
TGTGCCAGCAGCCCGGGAGACAGGGGAATACAAGAGACCCAGTACTTC
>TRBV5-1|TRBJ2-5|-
CASSPETGSGWMQYF
TGCGCCAGCAGTCCAGAGACAGGAAGTGGATGGATGCAGTACTTC